This T cell receptor (beta chain) stems from a study of blood T cell repertoires in COVID-19. TCRdb's table, derived via immunoSEQ multiplex PCR, lists solely in-frame clones and lacks some. The sample has about 160,000 clones; about 80% are singletons. Germline V gene sequence: CDR1 MDHEN, CDR2 SYDVKM. V was pared by 6 bases and J by 0 bases, with 3 bases of the junction left unmatched. This CDR3 has 14 amino acids. The chain uses TRBV28 and TRBJ2-7; 9 positions agree with TRBD1. This receptor was identified in a man aged 70-80 years with acute or convalescent COVID-19. Material for sequencing was peripheral blood. The CDR3 bases are TGTGCCAGCAGAACAGGGGGCAACTCCTACGAGCAGTACTTC. The encoded protein is CASRTGGNSYEQYF.